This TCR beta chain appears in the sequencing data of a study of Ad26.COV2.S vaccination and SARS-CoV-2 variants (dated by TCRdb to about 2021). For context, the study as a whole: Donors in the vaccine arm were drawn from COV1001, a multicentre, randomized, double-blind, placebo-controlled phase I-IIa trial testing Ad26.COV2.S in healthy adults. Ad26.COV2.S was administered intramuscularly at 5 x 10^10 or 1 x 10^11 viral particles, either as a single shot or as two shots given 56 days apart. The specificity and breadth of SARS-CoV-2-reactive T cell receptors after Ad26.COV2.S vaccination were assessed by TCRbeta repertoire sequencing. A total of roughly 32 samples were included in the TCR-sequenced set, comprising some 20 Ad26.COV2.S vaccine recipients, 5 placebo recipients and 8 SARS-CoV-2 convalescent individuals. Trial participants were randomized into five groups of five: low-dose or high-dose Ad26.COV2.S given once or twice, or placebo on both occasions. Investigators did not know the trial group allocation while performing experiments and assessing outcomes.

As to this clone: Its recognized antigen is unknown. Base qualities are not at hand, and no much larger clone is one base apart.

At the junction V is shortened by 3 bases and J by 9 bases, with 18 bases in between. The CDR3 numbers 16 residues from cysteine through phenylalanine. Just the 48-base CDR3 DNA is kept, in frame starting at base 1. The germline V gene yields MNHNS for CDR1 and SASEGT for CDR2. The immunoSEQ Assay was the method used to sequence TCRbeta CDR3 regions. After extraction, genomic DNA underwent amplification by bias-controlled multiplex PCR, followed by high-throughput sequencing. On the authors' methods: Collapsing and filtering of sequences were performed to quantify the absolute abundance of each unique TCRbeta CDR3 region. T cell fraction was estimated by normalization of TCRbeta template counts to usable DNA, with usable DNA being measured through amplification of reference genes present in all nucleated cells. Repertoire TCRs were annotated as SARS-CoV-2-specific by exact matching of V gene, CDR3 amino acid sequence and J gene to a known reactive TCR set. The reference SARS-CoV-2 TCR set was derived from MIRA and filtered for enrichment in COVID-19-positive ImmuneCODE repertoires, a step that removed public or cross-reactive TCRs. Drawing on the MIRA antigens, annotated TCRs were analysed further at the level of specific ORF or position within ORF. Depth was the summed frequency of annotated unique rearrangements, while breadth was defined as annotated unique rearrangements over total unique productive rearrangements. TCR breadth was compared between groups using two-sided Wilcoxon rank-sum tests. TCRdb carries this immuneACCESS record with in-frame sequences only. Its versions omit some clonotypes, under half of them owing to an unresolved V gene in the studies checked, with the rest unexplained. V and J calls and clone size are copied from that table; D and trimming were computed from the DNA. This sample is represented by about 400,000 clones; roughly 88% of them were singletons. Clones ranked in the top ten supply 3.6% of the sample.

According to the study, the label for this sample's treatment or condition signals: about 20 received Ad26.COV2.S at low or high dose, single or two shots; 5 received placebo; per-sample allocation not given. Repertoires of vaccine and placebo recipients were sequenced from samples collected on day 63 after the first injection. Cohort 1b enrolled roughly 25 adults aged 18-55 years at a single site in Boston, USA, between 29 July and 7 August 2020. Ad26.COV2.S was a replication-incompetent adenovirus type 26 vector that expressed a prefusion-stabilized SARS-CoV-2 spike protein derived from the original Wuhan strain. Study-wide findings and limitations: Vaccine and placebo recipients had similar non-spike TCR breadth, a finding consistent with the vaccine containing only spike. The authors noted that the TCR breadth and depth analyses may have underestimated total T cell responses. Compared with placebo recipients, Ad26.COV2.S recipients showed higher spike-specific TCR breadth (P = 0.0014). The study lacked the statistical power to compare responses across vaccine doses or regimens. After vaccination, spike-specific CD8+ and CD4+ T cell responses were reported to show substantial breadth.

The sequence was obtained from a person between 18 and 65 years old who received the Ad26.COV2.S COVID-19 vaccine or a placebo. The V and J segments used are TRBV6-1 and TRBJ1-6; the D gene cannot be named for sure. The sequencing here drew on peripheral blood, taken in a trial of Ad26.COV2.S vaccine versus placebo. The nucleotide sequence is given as TGTGCCAGCAGTGAGGCGGTGGGTAGGGAGTTTTCACCCCTCCACTTT. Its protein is CASSEAVGREFSPLHF.